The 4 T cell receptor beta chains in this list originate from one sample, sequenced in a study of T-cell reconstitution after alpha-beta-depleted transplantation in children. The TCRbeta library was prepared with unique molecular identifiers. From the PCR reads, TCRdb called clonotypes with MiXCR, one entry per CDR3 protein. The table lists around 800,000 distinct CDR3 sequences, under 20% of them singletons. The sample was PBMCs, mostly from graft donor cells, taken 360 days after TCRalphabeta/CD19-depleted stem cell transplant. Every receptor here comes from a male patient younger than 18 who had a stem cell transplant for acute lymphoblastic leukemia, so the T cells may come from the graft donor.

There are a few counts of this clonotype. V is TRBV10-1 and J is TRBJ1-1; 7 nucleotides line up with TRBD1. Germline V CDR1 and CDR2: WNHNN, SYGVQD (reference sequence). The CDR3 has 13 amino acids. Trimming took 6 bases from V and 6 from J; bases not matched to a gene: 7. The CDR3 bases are TGCGCCAGCAGGTGGGACAGCGCCTCTGAAGCTTTCTTT. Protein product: CASRWDSASEAFF.

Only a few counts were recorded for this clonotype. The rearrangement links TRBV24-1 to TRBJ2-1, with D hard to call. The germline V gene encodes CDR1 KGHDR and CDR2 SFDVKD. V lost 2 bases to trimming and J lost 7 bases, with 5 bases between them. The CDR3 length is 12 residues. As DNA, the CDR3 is TGTGCCACCAGTGATTCGTGGAATGAGCAGTTCTTC. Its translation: CATSDSWNEQFF.

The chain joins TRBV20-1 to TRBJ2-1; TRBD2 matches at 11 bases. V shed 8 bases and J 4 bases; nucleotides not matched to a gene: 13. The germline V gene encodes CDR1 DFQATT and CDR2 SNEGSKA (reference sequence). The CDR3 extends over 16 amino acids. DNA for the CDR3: TGCAGTCCTGGACTAGCGGGCCGCCCCAGATACAATGAGCAGTTCTTC. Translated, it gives CSPGLAGRPRYNEQFF.

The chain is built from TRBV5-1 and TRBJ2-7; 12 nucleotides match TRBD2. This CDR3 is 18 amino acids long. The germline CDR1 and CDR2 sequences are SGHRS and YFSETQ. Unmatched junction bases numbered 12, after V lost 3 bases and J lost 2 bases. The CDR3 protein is CASSYITTGLAGTYEQYF. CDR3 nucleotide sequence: TGCGCCAGCAGCTACATCACTACAGGACTAGCGGGAACCTACGAGCAGTACTTC.